These 9 T cell receptor beta chains were sequenced from one sample in a study of immune evolution from preneoplasia to lung adenocarcinoma. Using immunoSEQ multiplex PCR, the repertoire was profiled, and TCRdb retains in-frame clones only, with some absent. The repertoire consists of several thousand clones, with about 80% occurring once and the leading ten covering around 8%. The sample consisted of FFPE minimally invasive lung adenocarcinoma tissue. These receptors were obtained from a person aged 65-85 years with lung adenocarcinoma.

This clone is a singleton in its sample. This chain uses TRBV5-1 with TRBJ2-7; 7 nucleotides agree with TRBD2. This CDR3 is 16 amino acids long. The germline gives CDR1 SGHRS, CDR2 YFSETQ. With 4 bases clipped from V and 2 bases from J, the junction kept 12 bases outside the gene matches. The CDR3 loop is CASSLALASGAYEQYF. The CDR3 DNA sequence: TGCGCCAGCAGCCTCGCGTTGGCTAGCGGAGCCTACGAGCAGTACTTC.

The V call is TRBV5-1, the J call TRBJ2-7; 8 nucleotides match TRBD2. The CDR3 totals 15 residues. J was trimmed by 6 bases and V by 4 bases; bases with no gene match: 12. Germline CDR1 is SGHRS and CDR2 is YFSETQ. The CDR3 loop is CASSLGLGARVEQYF. For the CDR3, the DNA is TGCGCCAGCAGCCTGGGACTAGGGGCTCGTGTCGAGCAGTACTTC. Variable domain in full (rest from reference TRBV5-1 and TRBJ2-7): KAGVTQTPRYLIKTRGQQVTLSCSPISGHRSVSWYQQTPGQGLQFLFEYFSETQRNKGNFPGRFSGRQFSNSRSEMNVSTLELGDSALYLCASSLGLGARVEQYFGPGTRLTVT.

The rearrangement joins TRBV11-2 to TRBJ2-7; 12 bases agree with TRBD2. The V and J ends lost 4 bases and 4 bases, in that order; junction bases with no gene match: 11. Germline CDR1 is SGHAT and CDR2 is FQNNGV. The CDR3 runs 17 residues. The CDR3 sequence: CASSSTSGGTPSYEQYF. CDR3 in DNA: TGTGCCAGCAGCTCAACTAGCGGGGGGACTCCTAGTTACGAGCAGTACTTC.

The chain combines TRBV9 with TRBJ1-2, with D tentatively TRBD1 (6 bases). Trimming shortened V by 3 bases and J by 4 bases, and 16 bases separated the two germline ends. This CDR3 has 15 residues. Germline CDR1 SGDLS, CDR2 YYNGEE. The CDR3 reads CASSANVRGGYGYTF. The CDR3 DNA follows: TGTGCCAGCAGCGCTAATGTGAGGGGGGGCTATGGCTACACCTTC.

The chain combines TRBV6-1 with TRBJ1-3; possible D gene TRBD1, 5 bases. Deletions cut 4 bases from V and 5 bases from J, with 9 bases between. CDR3 length equals 13 residues. The V gene's germline CDR1 is MNHNS and CDR2 SASEGT. CDR3 in amino acids: CASSGTNRNTIYF. In nucleotides, the CDR3 is TGTGCCAGCAGTGGGACAAACAGAAACACCATATATTTT.

The rearrangement joins TRBV27 to TRBJ2-3; D remains unclear. Germline CDR1 and CDR2: MNHEY and SMNVEV (reference sequence). The V gene lost 5 bases and the J gene lost 0 bases, with 12 bases spanning the gap. This CDR3 has 15 residues. The CDR3 loop is CASSKVKASTDTQYF. The CDR3 nucleotides are TGTGCCAGCAGTAAGGTTAAGGCGAGCACAGATACGCAGTATTTT.

This chain joins TRBV9 and TRBJ2-1, with 9 bases that match TRBD2. There are 15 residues in the CDR3. The junction had 6 bases not matched to a gene; V was cut back by 2 bases and J by 6 bases. The germline V gene encodes CDR1 SGDLS and CDR2 YYNGEE. As DNA, the CDR3 is TGTGCCAGCAGCGTCGCTAGCGGGGCGATCAATGAGCAGTTCTTC. It translates to CASSVASGAINEQFF.

This chain links TRBV12-5 with TRBJ2-3, with TRBD1 matching over 8 bases. The CDR3 totals 15 residues. The trim removed 2 bases at V and 1 base at J, leaving 2 bases unmatched. CDR1 and CDR2 from the germline V gene are LGHNT and FRNRAP. The DNA for the CDR3 is TGTGCTAGTGGTTTGTCGGGACAGGGCACAGATACGCAGTATTTT. Amino acids: CASGLSGQGTDTQYF.

The chain links TRBV27 to TRBJ2-7; the match to TRBD2 covers 7 bases. V trimming: 4 bases; J trimming: 1 base; junction bases outside the gene matches: 4. The germline gives CDR1 MNHEY, CDR2 SMNVEV (reference sequence). This CDR3 is built from 14 residues. This CDR3 reads CASSSALASYEQYF. CDR3 DNA: TGTGCCAGCAGTTCCGCACTAGCGTCCTACGAGCAGTACTTC.